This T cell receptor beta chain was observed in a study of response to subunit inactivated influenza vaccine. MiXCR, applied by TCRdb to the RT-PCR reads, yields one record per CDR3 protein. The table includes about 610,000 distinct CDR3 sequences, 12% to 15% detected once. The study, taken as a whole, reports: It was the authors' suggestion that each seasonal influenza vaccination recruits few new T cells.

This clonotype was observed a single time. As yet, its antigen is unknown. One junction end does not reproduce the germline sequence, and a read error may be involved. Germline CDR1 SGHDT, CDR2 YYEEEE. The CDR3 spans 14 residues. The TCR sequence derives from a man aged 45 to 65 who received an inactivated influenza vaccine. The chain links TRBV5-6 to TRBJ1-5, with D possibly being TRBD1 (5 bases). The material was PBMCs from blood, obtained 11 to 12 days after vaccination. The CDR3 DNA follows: TGTGTCAGCAGCCTAGGGACGGCGACTCAGCCCCAGCATTTT. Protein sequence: CVSSLGTATQPQHF.